The next 8 T cell receptor beta chains were all read from a single sample in a study of control samples from healthy donors and cancer patients. This table comes from immunoSEQ multiplex PCR, and its TCRdb copy is limited to in-frame clones, with some not included. The sample carries approximately 140,000 clones, roughly nine tenths recorded once. Source material: PBMCs. The receptor source for this set is a man in his fifties with head and neck cancer.

The chain combines TRBV15 with TRBJ2-5; D may be TRBD2 (6 bases). This CDR3 region has 15 residues. The germline V gene encodes CDR1 LNHNV and CDR2 YYDKDF (reference sequence). Trimming removed 0 bases from V and 5 bases from J, with 13 bases in between. The chain's CDR3 is CATSRELGGTETQYF. The CDR3 DNA follows: TGTGCCACCAGCAGAGAGCTTGGGGGGACCGAGACCCAGTACTTC. The variable domain in full, completed from reference TRBV15 and TRBJ2-5, reads DAMVIQNPRYQVTQFGKPVTLSCSQTLNHNVMYWYQQKSSQAPKLLFHYYDKDFNNEADTPDNFQSRRPNTSFCFLDIRSPGLGDTAMYLCATSRELGGTETQYFGPGTRLLVL.

The chain carries TRBV7-2 and TRBJ2-7, with D possibly being TRBD1 (5 bases). The CDR3 covers 13 residues. The germline V gene has CDR1 SGHTA and CDR2 FQGNSA. Deletions cut 4 bases from V and 3 bases from J, with 10 bases between. Written as DNA, the CDR3 is TGTGCCAGCAGCTGGGGCGGAAACTACGAGCAGTACTTC. It encodes CASSWGGNYEQYF.

The rearrangement links TRBV2 to TRBJ2-1; the match to TRBD1 covers 7 bases. Germline V gene data show CDR1 as SNHLY and CDR2 as FYNNEI. Trimming removed 3 bases from V and 6 bases from J; junction bases left unmatched: 11. The CDR3 sequence is 16 residues long. CDR3 bases: TGTGCCAGCAGTGAGTTATCGACAGGGTTACTCAATGAGCAGTTCTTC. This sequence encodes CASSELSTGLLNEQFF.

V is TRBV5-1 and J is TRBJ1-1, with 9 bases identical to TRBD1. Germline lookup yields CDR1 SGHRS and CDR2 YFSETQ. The CDR3 has 15 residues. V lost 4 bases, J lost 3 bases, and 7 bases stayed unmatched. The CDR3 DNA reads as TGCGCCAGCAGCGTTACGACAGGGGGGGACACTGAAGCTTTCTTT. This sequence encodes CASSVTTGGDTEAFF.

The chain couples TRBV3-1 (or the pseudogene TRBV3-2) to TRBJ2-7, with a tentative D call TRBD1 (5 bases). Trimming removed 5 bases at V and 8 bases at J, with 10 bases between. CDR1 is LGHDT and CDR2 is YNNKEL in the germline V gene (reference sequence). This CDR3 region has 11 residues. CDR3 amino acids: CASSFGHQQYF. CDR3 nucleotide sequence: TGTGCCAGCAGCTTCGGACACCAGCAGTACTTC.

The chain couples TRBV11-2 to TRBJ1-3; D is ambiguous. The germline gives CDR1 SGHAT, CDR2 FQNNGV. The CDR3 totals 14 residues. Trimming removed 4 bases from V and 8 bases from J, with 15 bases in between. The chain's CDR3 is CASSSLVGADTIYF. CDR3 sequence (DNA): TGTGCCAGCAGCTCACTAGTTGGCGCCGACACCATATATTTT.

The chain combines TRBV9 with TRBJ2-1; D uncertain. CDR1 and CDR2 (germline): SGDLS, YYNGEE. The length of the CDR3 is 10 residues. V lost 3 bases to trimming and J lost 7 bases, with 2 bases between them. The CDR3 spells CASSENEQFF. The CDR3 DNA reads TGTGCCAGCAGCGAGAATGAGCAGTTCTTC.

V usage is TRBV6-5 and J usage is TRBJ1-3; the D is unclear. CDR1 and CDR2 (germline): MNHEY, SVGAGI. V lost 11 bases and J 0 bases, leaving 17 bases between the germline ends. The CDR3 spans 15 residues. The CDR3 sequence is CASSRQAISGNTIYF. The CDR3, as DNA: TGTGCCTCCTCCCGTCAGGCGATCTCTGGAAACACCATATATTTT.